Listed below are T cell receptor beta chains from one sample, sequenced in a study of T-cell reconstitution after alpha-beta-depleted transplantation in children. Via MiXCR, TCRdb re-called the PCR reads, giving one row per CDR3 protein. This sample has approximately 220,000 distinct CDR3 sequences, with approximately 19% found just once. This material consisted of PBMCs, mostly from graft donor cells, taken 360 days after TCRalphabeta/CD19-depleted stem cell transplant. The receptor source for this set is a male patient between 2 and 15 years old who had a stem cell transplant for acute lymphoblastic leukemia, so the T cells may come from the graft donor. The conserved cysteine and the conserved F or W are not part of the CDR3 here. Fields, in order: V gene, J gene, D gene, clone size, CDR3 protein. A D gene is named only where the DNA matches it firmly. Some rows mark clone size as missing; the rest say once, few, many or name a class of expanded clone.

V gene: TRBV5-1
J gene: TRBJ1-4
D gene: TRBD1
clone size: -
CDR3 protein: ASSASRDRGRNEKLF

V gene: TRBV12-3/TRBV12-4
J gene: TRBJ2-7
D gene: -
clone size: few
CDR3 protein: ASSYSYSPYEQY

V gene: TRBV29-1
J gene: TRBJ1-6
D gene: -
clone size: -
CDR3 protein: SVLDRWNSPLH

V gene: TRBV12-3/TRBV12-4
J gene: TRBJ2-7
D gene: TRBD1
clone size: -
CDR3 protein: ASSPGTAYPYEQY

V gene: TRBV12-3/TRBV12-4
J gene: TRBJ2-1
D gene: -
clone size: many
CDR3 protein: ASRRTVYNEQF

V gene: TRBV28
J gene: TRBJ1-3
D gene: -
clone size: few
CDR3 protein: ASSRDAGGNTIY

V gene: TRBV5-8
J gene: TRBJ2-7
D gene: -
clone size: -
CDR3 protein: ASSPTSAPYEQY

V gene: TRBV3-1
J gene: TRBJ2-5
D gene: -
clone size: few
CDR3 protein: ASSHQRETQY

V gene: TRBV5-1
J gene: TRBJ1-4
D gene: TRBD1
clone size: -
CDR3 protein: ASSTGTGVANEKLF

V gene: TRBV5-1
J gene: TRBJ1-1
D gene: -
clone size: -
CDR3 protein: ASSLPGATEAF

V gene: TRBV18
J gene: TRBJ1-1
D gene: TRBD1
clone size: -
CDR3 protein: ASSQLNRGGNTEAF

V gene: TRBV4-1
J gene: TRBJ2-4
D gene: -
clone size: few
CDR3 protein: ASSQDADIQY

V gene: TRBV21-1
J gene: TRBJ2-7
D gene: -
clone size: few
CDR3 protein: ASSKAGTRASSYEQY

V gene: TRBV5-1
J gene: TRBJ2-7
D gene: -
clone size: few
CDR3 protein: ASSSPHASSYEQY

V gene: TRBV20-1
J gene: TRBJ1-1
D gene: -
clone size: many
CDR3 protein: SARERTLGAEAF

V gene: TRBV19
J gene: TRBJ2-5
D gene: -
clone size: -
CDR3 protein: ASRSGSRETQY

V gene: TRBV29-1
J gene: TRBJ2-7
D gene: -
clone size: few
CDR3 protein: SVSQNGRRYEQY

V gene: TRBV3-1
J gene: TRBJ2-3
D gene: -
clone size: -
CDR3 protein: ASSRRGYGTDTQY

V gene: TRBV29-1
J gene: TRBJ1-5
D gene: -
clone size: -
CDR3 protein: STHEGAPYSNQPQH

V gene: TRBV5-1
J gene: TRBJ2-3
D gene: TRBD2
clone size: few
CDR3 protein: ASSIRTSGGNSDTQY

V gene: TRBV12-3/TRBV12-4
J gene: TRBJ2-7
D gene: -
clone size: -
CDR3 protein: ASSLRGEPNYEQY

V gene: TRBV6-1
J gene: TRBJ1-2
D gene: -
clone size: few
CDR3 protein: ASSESTASWGYT

V gene: TRBV5-1
J gene: TRBJ2-7
D gene: TRBD1
clone size: -
CDR3 protein: ASSLGQGPSYEQY